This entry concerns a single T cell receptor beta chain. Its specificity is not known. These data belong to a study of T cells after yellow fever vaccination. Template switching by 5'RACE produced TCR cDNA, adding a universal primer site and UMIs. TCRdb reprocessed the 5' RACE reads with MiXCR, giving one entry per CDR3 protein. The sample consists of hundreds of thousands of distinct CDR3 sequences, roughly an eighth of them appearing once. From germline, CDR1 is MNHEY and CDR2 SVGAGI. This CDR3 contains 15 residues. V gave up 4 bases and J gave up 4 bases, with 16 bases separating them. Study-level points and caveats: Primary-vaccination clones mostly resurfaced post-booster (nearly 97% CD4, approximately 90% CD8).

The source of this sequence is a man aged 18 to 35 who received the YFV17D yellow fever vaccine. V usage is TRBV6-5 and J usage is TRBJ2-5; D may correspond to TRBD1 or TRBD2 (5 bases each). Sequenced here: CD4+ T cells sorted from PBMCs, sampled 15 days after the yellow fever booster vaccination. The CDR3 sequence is CASSWTRTEGETQYF. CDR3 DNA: TGTGCCAGCAGTTGGACAAGAACCGAGGGAGAGACCCAGTACTTC.